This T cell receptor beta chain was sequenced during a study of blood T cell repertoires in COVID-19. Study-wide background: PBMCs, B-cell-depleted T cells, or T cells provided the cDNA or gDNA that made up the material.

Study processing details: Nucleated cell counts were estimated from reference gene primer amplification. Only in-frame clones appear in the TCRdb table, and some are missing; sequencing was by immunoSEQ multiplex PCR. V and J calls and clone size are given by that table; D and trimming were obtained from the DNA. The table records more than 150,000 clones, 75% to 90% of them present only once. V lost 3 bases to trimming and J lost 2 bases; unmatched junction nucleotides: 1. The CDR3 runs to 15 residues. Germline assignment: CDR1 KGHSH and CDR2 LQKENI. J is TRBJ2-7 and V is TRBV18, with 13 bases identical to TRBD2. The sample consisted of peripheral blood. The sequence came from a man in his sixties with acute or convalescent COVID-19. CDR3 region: CASSPGTSGTYEQYF. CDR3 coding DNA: TGTGCCAGCTCACCGGGGACTAGCGGGACCTACGAGCAGTACTTC.